A selection of T cell receptor beta chains follows, all from one sample in a study of identifying expanded T cells in peripheral blood. The data were produced by immunoSEQ multiplex PCR, yet TCRdb's version contains in-frame clones alone and is incomplete. The sample yields about 90,000 clones, approximately 91% seen once. Input material: blood. The receptor set was obtained from a person between 18 and 75 years old in good health. Both conserved end residues are part of each CDR3. D genes are given only for firm matches. Expanded clones are given a class, and other clones once, few, many or no size at all.

clone_size d_call j_call v_call cdr3_aa cdr3_nt
. . TRBJ1-1 TRBV5-5 CASSNRVNTEAFF TGTGCCAGCAGTAACAGGGTTAACACTGAAGCTTTCTTT
. TRBD1 TRBJ1-2 TRBV5-1 CASSWEGTGSYTF TGCGCCAGCAGCTGGGAAGGGACAGGGAGCTACACCTTC
. . TRBJ2-7 TRBV7-9 CASSPKGYNEQYF TGTGCCAGCAGCCCCAAGGGGTACAACGAGCAGTACTTC
. . TRBJ1-1 TRBV5-1 CASSPGRRGVTNTEAFF TGCGCCAGCAGCCCAGGAAGACGAGGTGTTACGAACACTGAAGCTTTCTTT
. . TRBJ1-1 TRBV27 CASSLDVRRLNTEAFF TGTGCCAGCAGTTTGGATGTCCGGAGGTTGAACACTGAAGCTTTCTTT
. TRBD1 TRBJ1-2 TRBV30 CAWSAPGTAKYGYTF TGTGCCTGGAGTGCGCCTGGGACAGCGAAATATGGCTACACCTTC
. . TRBJ2-2 TRBV7-3 CASSHPADRQTGELFF TGTGCCAGCAGCCATCCTGCGGACAGACAAACCGGGGAGCTGTTTTTT
. . TRBJ2-1 TRBV5-4 CASSPALNEQFF TGTGCCAGCAGCCCTGCCCTAAATGAGCAGTTCTTC
. . TRBJ2-7 TRBV11-3 CASSRTRDRTYF TGTGCCAGCAGCAGAACGCGGGATAGGACGTACTTC
. TRBD1 TRBJ2-5 TRBV11-3 CASSLEADRRQGETQYF TGTGCCAGCAGCTTAGAGGCCGATCGGAGACAGGGGGAGACCCAGTACTTC
. . TRBJ1-5 TRBV28 CASIPRGGGPSYAVGNQPQHF TGTGCCAGCATTCCCCGCGGGGGCGGGCCCAGCTACGCGGTGGGCAATCAGCCCCAGCATTTT
. TRBD2 TRBJ2-2 TRBV19 CASSPTSGLAGETGELFF TGTGCCAGTAGCCCGACCTCCGGACTAGCGGGGGAGACCGGGGAGCTGTTTTTT
. . TRBJ2-5 TRBV29-1 CSVARGEETQYF TGCAGCGTTGCGCGCGGGGAAGAGACCCAGTACTTC
few TRBD1 TRBJ1-2 TRBV6-1 CASRDRGQYGYTF TGTGCCAGCAGGGACAGGGGCCAGTATGGCTACACCTTC
. . TRBJ2-1 TRBV27 CASRGGVNEQFF TGTGCCAGCAGAGGGGGGGTAAATGAGCAGTTCTTC
once . TRBJ1-1 TRBV18 CASSPRGVGTEAFF TGTGCCAGCTCACCAAGAGGTGTCGGCACTGAAGCTTTCTTT
. . TRBJ2-7 TRBV4-2 CASSFNRDAPYEQYF TGTGCCAGCAGCTTCAACCGGGACGCCCCTTACGAGCAGTACTTC
. TRBD1 TRBJ1-1 TRBV7-2 CASSFRFTGGKNTEAFF TGTGCCAGCAGCTTTAGATTCACAGGGGGAAAGAACACTGAAGCTTTCTTT
once . TRBJ1-1 TRBV29-1 CSVDRGIGEAFF TGCAGCGTTGACAGGGGTATTGGGGAGGCTTTCTTT
once . TRBJ1-3 TRBV6-1 CASRDRISGNTIYF TGTGCCAGCAGAGACAGGATCTCTGGAAACACCATATATTTT
few TRBD1 TRBJ1-1 TRBV27 CASSLFPRQGLNTEAFF TGTGCCAGCAGTTTATTCCCACGACAGGGGCTGAACACTGAAGCTTTCTTT
once . TRBJ1-3 TRBV9 CASSVGPMLGFANTIYF TGTGCCAGCAGCGTGGGGCCGATGCTGGGTTTCGCAAACACCATATATTTT
. TRBD2 TRBJ2-5 TRBV7-8 CASSLRTSGVGETQYF TGTGCCAGCAGCTTACGCACTAGCGGGGTCGGGGAGACCCAGTACTTC
. . TRBJ2-1 TRBV9 CASSVGESRRFF TGTGCCAGCAGCGTAGGTGAGTCGAGGCGGTTCTTC
. . TRBJ1-4 TRBV25-1 CASSESGFGEKLFF TGTGCCAGCAGTGAATCGGGGTTCGGCGAAAAACTGTTTTTT